This T cell receptor (beta chain) was found in a study of T cell repertoires in aging, cancer and after chemotherapy. CDR1 is LNHDA, CDR2 SQIVND, per germline (reference sequence). There are 14 residues in the CDR3. Trimming left V 6 bases short and J 6 bases short, with 16 bases between. The template was genomic DNA from peripheral blood, not RNA. Study conclusions and caveats: Immunological memory after chemotherapy cannot be judged from the repertoire data. Lymphoid organ infiltration in hematological cancer patients may impair thymic emigration or peripheral T cell expansion.

TRB rearrangements spanning V, D and J were amplified using mixed TRB-A/B primers. TCRdb itself ran the multiplex PCR reads through MiXCR, one entry per CDR3 protein. The table shows 4,000 to 5,000 distinct CDR3 sequences, with 26% occurring only once. This clonotype is labeled as medium-sized. The antigen remains undetermined. Sequenced input: blood. The rearrangement uses TRBV19 and TRBJ2-3; D unresolved. The source is a human donor with a blood cancer. CDR3 sequence (DNA): TGTGCCAGTAGACGCCCTGCAACCGGGGATACGCAGTATTTT. It yields the protein CASRRPATGDTQYF.